A selection of T cell receptor beta chains follows, all from one sample in a study of OX40 agonist ivuxolimab in advanced cancers. Using immunoSEQ multiplex PCR, the repertoire was profiled, and TCRdb retains in-frame clones only, with some absent. The sample lists tens of thousands of clones; about 89% were seen once. This specimen consisted of CD4+ or CD8+ T cells sorted from blood, obtained in a trial of the OX40 agonist ivuxolimab. These receptors came from an adult with an advanced solid tumor such as melanoma, head and neck, liver or kidney cancer. Each CDR3 is given without its conserved first and last residue.

TRBV7-3,TRBJ1-1,ASSFRQVMNTEAF
TRBV29-1,TRBJ1-1,SVEDRGRRDTEAF
TRBV30,TRBJ2-7,AWTKPLGLAGAITYEQY
TRBV11-2,TRBJ2-5,ASSLDGTTQETQY
TRBV30,TRBJ2-7,AWSGGAGTVYEQY
TRBV7-8,TRBJ1-5,ASSPGQGTAQPQH
TRBV18,TRBJ2-7,ASSPNSYEQY
TRBV5-8,TRBJ1-4,ASSFTGGTNEKLF
TRBV10-2,TRBJ1-4,ASREGADNEKLF
TRBV29-1,TRBJ1-4,SVGVMGDEKLF
TRBV2,TRBJ1-3,ASSRDRGRSGERNTIY
TRBV13,TRBJ2-1,ASSFGRLASEQF
TRBV29-1,TRBJ1-4,SVARGNEKLF
TRBV5-4,TRBJ2-2,ASSSWTSGHTGELF
TRBV12-5,TRBJ2-5,ASGLGQGETQY
TRBV7-3,TRBJ2-1,ASSSRRLAVHNEQF
TRBV6-1,TRBJ2-1,ASSETPTRDNEQF
TRBV30,TRBJ2-7,AWRAGGHEQY
TRBV5-1,TRBJ2-7,ASSLADRDKEQY
TRBV5-1,TRBJ2-6,ASSWTGGGGANVLT
TRBV9,TRBJ2-7,ASSADLAYEQY
TRBV7-9,TRBJ1-1,ASGGQNTEAF
TRBV7-2,TRBJ1-5,ASRLGGGGGNQPQH
TRBV5-1,TRBJ2-7,ASSSTGTSVYEQY
TRBV18,TRBJ2-7,ASSPDEGYEQY
TRBV7-2,TRBJ1-2,ASSYTGGGGGYYGYT